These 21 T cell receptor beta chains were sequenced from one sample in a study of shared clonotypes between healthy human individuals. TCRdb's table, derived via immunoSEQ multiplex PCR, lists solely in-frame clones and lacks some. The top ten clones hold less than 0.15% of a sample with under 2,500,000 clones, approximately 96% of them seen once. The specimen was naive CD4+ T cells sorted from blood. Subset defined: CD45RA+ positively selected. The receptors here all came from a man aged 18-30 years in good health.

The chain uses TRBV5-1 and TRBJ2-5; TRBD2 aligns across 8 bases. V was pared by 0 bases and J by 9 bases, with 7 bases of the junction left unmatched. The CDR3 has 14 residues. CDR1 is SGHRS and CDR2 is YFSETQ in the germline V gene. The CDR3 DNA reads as TGCGCCAGCAGCTTGGATCCAGCGGGAGTGTCCCAGTACTTC. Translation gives CASSLDPAGVSQYF.

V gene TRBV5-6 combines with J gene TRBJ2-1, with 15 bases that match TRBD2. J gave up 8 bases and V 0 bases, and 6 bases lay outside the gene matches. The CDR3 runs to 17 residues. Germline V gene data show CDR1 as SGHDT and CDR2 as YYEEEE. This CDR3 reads CASSLAGTSGRSDEQFF. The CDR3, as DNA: TGTGCCAGCAGCTTGGCCGGGACTAGCGGGAGGAGTGATGAGCAGTTCTTC.

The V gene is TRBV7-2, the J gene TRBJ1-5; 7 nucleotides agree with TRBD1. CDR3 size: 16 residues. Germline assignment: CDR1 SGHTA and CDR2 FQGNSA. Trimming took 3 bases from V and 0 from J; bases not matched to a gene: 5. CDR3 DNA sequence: TGTGCCAGCAGCTTTGGGGACAGCAATAGCAATCAGCCCCAGCATTTT. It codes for CASSFGDSNSNQPQHF. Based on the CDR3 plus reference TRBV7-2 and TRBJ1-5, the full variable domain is GAGVSQSPSNKVTEKGKDVELRCDPISGHTALYWYRQSLGQGLEFLIYFQGNSAPDKSGLPSDRFSAERTGGSVSTLTIQRTQQEDSAVYLCASSFGDSNSNQPQHFGDGTRLSIL.

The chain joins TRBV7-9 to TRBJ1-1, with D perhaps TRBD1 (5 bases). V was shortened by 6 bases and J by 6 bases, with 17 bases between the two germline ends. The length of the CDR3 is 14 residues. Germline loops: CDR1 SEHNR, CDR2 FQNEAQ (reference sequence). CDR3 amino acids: CASSWWDPSSEAFF. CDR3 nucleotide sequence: TGTGCCAGCAGTTGGTGGGACCCCTCCTCTGAAGCTTTCTTT.

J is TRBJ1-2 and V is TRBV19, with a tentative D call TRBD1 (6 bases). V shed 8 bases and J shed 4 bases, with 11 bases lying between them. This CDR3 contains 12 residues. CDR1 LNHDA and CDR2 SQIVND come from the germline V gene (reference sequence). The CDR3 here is CASEDSIYGYTF. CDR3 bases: TGTGCCAGTGAGGACAGTATCTATGGCTACACCTTC.

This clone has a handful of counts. CDR3 in amino acids: CASRDSYEQYF. The CDR3 region has the DNA TGTGCCAGCAGGGATTCCTACGAGCAGTACTTC. The chain carries TRBV6-6 and TRBJ2-7; no clear D gene. In germline, CDR1 is MNHNY, CDR2 SVGAGI (reference sequence). V dropped 6 bases and J dropped 1 base, with 4 bases sitting between them. This CDR3 is 11 amino acids long.

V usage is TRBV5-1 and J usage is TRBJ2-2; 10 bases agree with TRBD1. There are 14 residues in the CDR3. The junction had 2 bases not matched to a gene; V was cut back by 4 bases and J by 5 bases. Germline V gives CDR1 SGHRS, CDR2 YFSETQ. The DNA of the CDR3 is TGCGCCAGCAGCATGGACAGGGGGACCGGGGAGCTGTTTTTT. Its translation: CASSMDRGTGELFF.

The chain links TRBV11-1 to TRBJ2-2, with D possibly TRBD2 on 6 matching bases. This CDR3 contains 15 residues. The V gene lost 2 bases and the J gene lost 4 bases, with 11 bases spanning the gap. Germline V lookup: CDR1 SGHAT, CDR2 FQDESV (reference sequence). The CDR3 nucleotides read TGTGCCAGCAGCTTACAGGGAGCGGGCACCGGGGAGCTGTTTTTT. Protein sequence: CASSLQGAGTGELFF.

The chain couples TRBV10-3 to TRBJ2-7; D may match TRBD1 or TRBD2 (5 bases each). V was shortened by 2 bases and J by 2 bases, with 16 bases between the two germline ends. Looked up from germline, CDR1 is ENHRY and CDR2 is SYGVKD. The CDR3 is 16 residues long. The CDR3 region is CAISETSGTVAYEQYF. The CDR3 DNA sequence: TGTGCCATCAGTGAGACTTCCGGGACGGTAGCCTACGAGCAGTACTTC.

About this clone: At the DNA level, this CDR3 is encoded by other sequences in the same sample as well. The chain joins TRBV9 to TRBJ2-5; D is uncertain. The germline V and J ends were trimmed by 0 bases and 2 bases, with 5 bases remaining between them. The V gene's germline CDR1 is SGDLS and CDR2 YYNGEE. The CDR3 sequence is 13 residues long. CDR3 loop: CASSVAPQETQYF. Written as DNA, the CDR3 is TGTGCCAGCAGCGTAGCTCCACAAGAGACCCAGTACTTC. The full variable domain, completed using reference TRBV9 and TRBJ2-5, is DSGVTQTPKHLITATGQRVTLRCSPRSGDLSVYWYQQSLDQGLQFLIQYYNGEERAKGNILERFSAQQFPDLHSELNLSSLELGDSALYFCASSVAPQETQYFGPGTRLLVL.

The CDR3 loop reads CAWSPGNNEQFF. CDR3 coding DNA: TGTGCCTGGAGTCCAGGGAACAATGAGCAGTTCTTC. The rearrangement joins TRBV30 to TRBJ2-1; tentatively, D is TRBD1 (5 bases). Germline assignment: CDR1 GTSNPN and CDR2 SVGIG (reference sequence). This CDR3 spans 12 amino acids. V lost 2 bases and J 5 bases, leaving 7 bases between the germline ends. The full variable domain, rest sourced from reference TRBV30 and TRBJ2-1, is SQTIHQWPATLVQPVGSPLSLECTVEGTSNPNLYWYRQAAGRGLQLLFYSVGIGQISSEVPQNLSASRPQDRQFILSSKKLLLSDSGFYLCAWSPGNNEQFFGPGTRLTVL.

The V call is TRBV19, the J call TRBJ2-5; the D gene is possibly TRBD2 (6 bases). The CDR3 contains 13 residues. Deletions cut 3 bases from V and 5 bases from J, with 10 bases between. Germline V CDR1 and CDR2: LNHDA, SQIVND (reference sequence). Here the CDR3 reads CASSIQGGETQYF. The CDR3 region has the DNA TGTGCCAGTAGTATTCAGGGAGGTGAGACCCAGTACTTC.

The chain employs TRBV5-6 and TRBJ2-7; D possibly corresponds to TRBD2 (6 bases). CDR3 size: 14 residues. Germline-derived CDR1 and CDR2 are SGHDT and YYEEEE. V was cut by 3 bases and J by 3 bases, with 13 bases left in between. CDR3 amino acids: CASSSGLLLYEQYF. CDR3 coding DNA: TGTGCCAGCAGCTCGGGACTCCTACTCTACGAGCAGTACTTC.

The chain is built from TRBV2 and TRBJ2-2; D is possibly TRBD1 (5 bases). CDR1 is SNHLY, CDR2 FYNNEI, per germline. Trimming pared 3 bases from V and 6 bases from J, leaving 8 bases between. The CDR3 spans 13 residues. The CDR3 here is CASSDGAAGELFF. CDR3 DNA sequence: TGTGCCAGCAGTGATGGGGCGGCCGGGGAGCTGTTTTTT.

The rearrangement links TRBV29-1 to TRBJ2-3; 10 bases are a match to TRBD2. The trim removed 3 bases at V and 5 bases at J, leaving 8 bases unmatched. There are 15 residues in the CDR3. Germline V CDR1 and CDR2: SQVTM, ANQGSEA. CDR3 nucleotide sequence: TGCAGCGTTGAGGGTAGCGGGGGGCCCCGAGATACGCAGTATTTT. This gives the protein CSVEGSGGPRDTQYF.

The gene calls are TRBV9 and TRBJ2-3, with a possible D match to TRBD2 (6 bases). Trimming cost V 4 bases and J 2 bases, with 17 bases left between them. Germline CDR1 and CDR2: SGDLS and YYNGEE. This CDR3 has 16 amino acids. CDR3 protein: CASSPRTTRDTDTQYF. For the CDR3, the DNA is TGTGCCAGCAGCCCCAGGACTACGAGGGACACAGATACGCAGTATTTT.

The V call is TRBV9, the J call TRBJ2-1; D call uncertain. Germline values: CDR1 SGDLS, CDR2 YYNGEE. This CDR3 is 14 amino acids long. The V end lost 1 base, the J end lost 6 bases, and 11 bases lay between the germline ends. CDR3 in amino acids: CASSVIPQTNEQFF. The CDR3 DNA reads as TGTGCCAGCAGCGTAATTCCCCAAACCAATGAGCAGTTCTTC.

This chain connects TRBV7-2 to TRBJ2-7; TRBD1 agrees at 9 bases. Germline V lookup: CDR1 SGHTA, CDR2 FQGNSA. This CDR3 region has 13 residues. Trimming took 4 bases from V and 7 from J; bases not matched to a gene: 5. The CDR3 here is CASSYRGPGEQYF. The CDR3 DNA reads TGTGCCAGCAGCTACAGGGGGCCGGGAGAGCAGTACTTC.

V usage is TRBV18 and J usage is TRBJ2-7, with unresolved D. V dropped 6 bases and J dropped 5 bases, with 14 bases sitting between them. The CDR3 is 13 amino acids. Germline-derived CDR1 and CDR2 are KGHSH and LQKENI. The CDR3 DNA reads TGTGCCAGCTCCCCAGGTGCCCTAAACGAGCAGTACTTC. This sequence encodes CASSPGALNEQYF. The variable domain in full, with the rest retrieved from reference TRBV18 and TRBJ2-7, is NAGVMQNPRHLVRRRGQEARLRCSPMKGHSHVYWYRQLPEEGLKFMVYLQKENIIDESGMPKERFSAEFPKEGPSILRIQQVVRGDSAAYFCASSPGALNEQYFGPGTRLTVT.

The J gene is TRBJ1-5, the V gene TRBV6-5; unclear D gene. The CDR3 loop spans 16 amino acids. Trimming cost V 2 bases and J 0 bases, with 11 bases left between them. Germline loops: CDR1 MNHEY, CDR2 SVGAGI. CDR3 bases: TGTGCCAGCAGTTACGGCGCACCTTATAGCAATCAGCCCCAGCATTTT. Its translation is CASSYGAPYSNQPQHF.

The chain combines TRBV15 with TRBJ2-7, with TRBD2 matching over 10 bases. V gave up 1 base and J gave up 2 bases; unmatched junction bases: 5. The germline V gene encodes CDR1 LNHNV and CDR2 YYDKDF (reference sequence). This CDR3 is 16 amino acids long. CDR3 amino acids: CATSRAPLAGAYEQYF. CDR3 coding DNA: TGTGCCACCAGCAGAGCACCGCTAGCGGGGGCCTACGAGCAGTACTTC. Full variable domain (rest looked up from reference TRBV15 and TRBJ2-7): DAMVIQNPRYQVTQFGKPVTLSCSQTLNHNVMYWYQQKSSQAPKLLFHYYDKDFNNEADTPDNFQSRRPNTSFCFLDIRSPGLGDTAMYLCATSRAPLAGAYEQYFGPGTRLTVT.